Sequencing of this T cell receptor (beta chain) was carried out in a study of T cells in localized non-small cell lung cancer. Findings and caveats of the study: One tumor region alone was sequenced, and heterogeneity therefore remains possible. An association was observed between higher blood T cell density and longer overall survival. When the top 100 tumor clones were examined, a median approximately 60 of them also appeared in the adjacent lung, which was paired and uninvolved. There was higher T cell clonality in uninvolved adjacent lung than in tumor, and it was highest there.

Sequencing was performed with immunoSEQ multiplex PCR; in TCRdb, only in-frame clones are kept and a portion is missing. The table records 32,000 or so clones, 75% to 90% of them present only once. As to this clone: Its antigen remains unknown.

The CDR3 is 13 residues long. Germline lookup yields CDR1 LNHDA and CDR2 SQIVND (reference sequence). Trimming took off 7 bases at V and 2 bases at J, with 9 bases between the two ends. The source is a man aged 40 to 70 with stage I lung adenocarcinoma. The sequencing used peripheral blood, collected before any cancer treatment. The genes are TRBV19 and TRBJ1-3; no clear D. The DNA of the CDR3 is TGTGCCAGTACAGCCGGAGCTGGAAACACCATATATTTT. It yields the protein CASTAGAGNTIYF.